This passage covers 10 T cell receptor beta chains from one sample sequenced in a study of T cell responses to AZD1222 COVID-19 vaccine. Sequencing used immunoSEQ multiplex PCR; TCRdb keeps in-frame clones, though not all of them. The profile shows around 160,000 clones, around 92% of them singletons. The starting material was peripheral blood, obtained 28 days after the second AZD1222 dose. The receptors stem from an adult who received the AZD1222 COVID-19 vaccine.

This chain connects TRBV29-1 to TRBJ2-3; the D call may be TRBD1 or TRBD2 (5 bases each). The CDR3 is 12 residues long. Trimming cost V 4 bases and J 6 bases, with 11 bases left between them. Germline loops: CDR1 SQVTM, CDR2 ANQGSEA. The CDR3 coding sequence is TGCAGCGTTGTCGGGGCTACCGATACGCAGTATTTT. Translated, it gives CSVVGATDTQYF.

The genes are TRBV9 and TRBJ1-5, with D uncertain. Per germline, CDR1 SGDLS and CDR2 YYNGEE. Trimming stripped 3 bases from V and 0 bases from J, with 10 bases between. The CDR3 sequence is 15 residues long. The CDR3 DNA follows: TGTGCCAGCAGCGCAACGGCATATAGCAATCAGCCCCAGCATTTT. It is translated as CASSATAYSNQPQHF.

The J gene is TRBJ2-5, the V gene TRBV27; 7 bases are shared with TRBD1. V was clipped by 6 bases and J by 5 bases; unmatched bases: 9. Germline V CDR1 and CDR2: MNHEY, SMNVEV (reference sequence). This CDR3 is built from 14 residues. The CDR3 reads CASSGTQGRETQYF. The CDR3, as DNA: TGTGCCAGCAGCGGGACACAGGGGCGCGAGACCCAGTACTTC.

The chain has TRBV4-1 and TRBJ1-2; 8 bases are shared with TRBD1. After removal of 1 base from V and 8 bases from J, the junction contained 3 bases not matched to a gene. Germline CDR1 and CDR2: MGHRA and YSYEKL. This CDR3 comprises 13 residues. CDR3 sequence reads: CASSQADRGGYTF. As DNA, the CDR3 is TGCGCCAGCAGCCAAGCTGACAGGGGCGGCTACACCTTC.

The rearrangement joins TRBV30 to TRBJ1-6, with D possibly matching TRBD1 (5 bases). The CDR3 runs 14 residues. Germline CDR1 is GTSNPN and CDR2 is SVGIG (reference sequence). V was pared by 0 bases and J by 7 bases, with 10 bases between. The DNA of the CDR3 is TGTGCCTGGAGTGTGGGGCAGTCCAATTCACCCCTCCACTTT. It specifies CAWSVGQSNSPLHF.

The CDR3 sequence: CASSQDVSPYNEQFF. The CDR3 DNA sequence: TGTGCCAGCAGCCAAGATGTGAGTCCCTACAATGAGCAGTTCTTC. The chain recombines TRBV3-1 (or the pseudogene TRBV3-2) with TRBJ2-1; D unresolved. Trimming took off 0 bases at V and 2 bases at J, with 8 bases between the two ends. The CDR3 has 15 amino acids. CDR1 is LGHDT, CDR2 YNNKEL, per germline (reference sequence).

The J gene is TRBJ2-1, the V gene TRBV4-2, with D perhaps given as TRBD1 or TRBD2 (5 bases each). The V end was cut by 1 base, the J end by 7 bases, with 14 bases between. This CDR3 is built from 15 residues. Germline values: CDR1 LGHNA, CDR2 YNFKEQ. The CDR3 protein is CASSQARGLSNEQFF. CDR3 nucleotide sequence: TGTGCCAGCAGCCAAGCGAGGGGATTGTCTAATGAGCAGTTCTTC.

Only one count was recorded for this clone. V usage is TRBV27 and J usage is TRBJ1-2; the match to TRBD1 covers 9 bases. Trimming took 6 bases from V and 6 from J; bases not matched to a gene: 2. CDR3 length: 12 residues. CDR1 is MNHEY and CDR2 is SMNVEV in the germline V gene (reference sequence). CDR3 amino acids: CASRTGGNGYTF. The CDR3 coding sequence is TGTGCCAGCAGAACAGGGGGCAATGGCTACACCTTC.

V usage is TRBV4-1 and J usage is TRBJ1-2; D gene uncertain. V lost 1 base and J lost 6, with 15 bases in between. Per germline, CDR1 MGHRA and CDR2 YSYEKL. The CDR3 length is 15 residues. CDR3 DNA: TGCGCCAGCAGCCAAGTGGCCGCCTTTAGGGATGGCTACACCTTC. It is translated as CASSQVAAFRDGYTF.

V is TRBV18 and J is TRBJ1-2; no firm D call. The germline V gene encodes CDR1 KGHSH and CDR2 LQKENI. Trimming took 2 bases from V and 7 from J, leaving 14 bases between them. The CDR3 is made up of 14 amino acids. The DNA for the CDR3 is TGTGCCAGCTCACCAGGGCTCGCTGCCGGTGGCTACACCTTC. Translated, it gives CASSPGLAAGGYTF.